This T cell receptor (beta chain) derives from a study of T-cell memory formation after mild COVID-19. The study's findings and limits: Day 15 to 85 contracting clones showed balanced CD4/CD8; day 15 to 37 expanders favored CD4+.

The CDR3 covers 12 residues. Deletions cut 6 bases from V and 9 bases from J, with 9 bases between. A single record per CDR3 protein comes from TCRdb applying MiXCR to the 5' RACE reads. The table includes around 250,000 distinct CDR3 sequences, roughly a sixth detected once. Comment on this clonotype: Its antigen remains unknown.

The V gene is TRBV12-3 or TRBV12-4, the J gene TRBJ1-6; D unclear. Material for sequencing was PBMCs or a T cell subset sorted from them (not recorded which). This clonotype was sampled from a man between 18 and 29 years old who had mild COVID-19 (a few samples of this study predate the infection). Cell type and time point are not known. CDR3 in amino acids: CASSPWGSPLHF. The CDR3, as DNA: TGTGCCAGCAGCCCCTGGGGTTCACCCCTCCACTTT.